This T cell receptor (beta chain) was sequenced in a study of blood T cells in healthy people across ages. At the level of the study: About one barcoded beta molecule per two T cells was the capture yield of template switching. Findings of the study overall: Both naive CD4+ cell counts and diversity were greater in long-lived donors than in aged donors.

The germline V gene has CDR1 SGHVS and CDR2 FNYEAQ. V was cut by 5 bases and J by 3 bases, with 11 bases left in between. The CDR3 extends over 13 amino acids. This clonotype was recorded a few times. As yet, its antigen is unknown. Isolated PBMCs totaled at least 6 million in each sample. Next came a second PCR, run for about 6 to 11 cycles, which used a sample-barcoded 5' primer along with a J-beta primer mix. Each TCR beta cDNA got a 12-nucleotide random molecular identifier. From the 5' RACE reads, TCRdb called clonotypes with MiXCR, one entry per CDR3 protein. The table lists under 2 million distinct CDR3 sequences, about 35% of them singletons.

The chain carries TRBV7-6 and TRBJ2-7; tentative D call: TRBD1 (5 bases). This TCR came from a woman younger than 45 in good health. The sample taken for sequencing was blood. The CDR3 loop is CASSAQTGYEQYF. CDR3 DNA sequence: TGTGCCAGCAGCGCCCAAACAGGCTACGAGCAGTACTTC.